The clone carrying this T cell receptor beta chain was seen many times. The data are from a study of CD8 T cells in ankylosing spondylitis. Germline V CDR1 and CDR2: KGHSH, LQKENI. The ends lost 2 bases at V and 8 bases at J; junction bases unmatched: 2. The CDR3 has 15 residues. TCRdb redid the calling of the 5' RACE reads with MiXCR, one entry per CDR3 protein. The table has around 130,000 distinct CDR3 sequences, around 7% seen once. Sequencing input: blood, either unsorted or a sorted T cell fraction (not recorded which). The TCR sequence derives from a male donor with ankylosing spondylitis or in good health (not recorded which). The chain uses TRBV18 and TRBJ2-1; 14 nucleotides line up with TRBD2. The CDR3, as DNA: TGTGCCAGCTCACCAGGACTAGCGGGAGGCGATGAGCAGTTCTTC. Encoded protein: CASSPGLAGGDEQFF. Together with reference TRBV18 and TRBJ2-1, the CDR3 gives the full variable domain: NAGVMQNPRHLVRRRGQEARLRCSPMKGHSHVYWYRQLPEEGLKFMVYLQKENIIDESGMPKERFSAEFPKEGPSILRIQQVVRGDSAAYFCASSPGLAGGDEQFFGPGTRLTVL.